This T cell receptor (beta chain) comes out of a study of blood T cell repertoires in COVID-19. The overall study: Sites in the United States, Italy and Spain provided acute and convalescent COVID-19 samples.

This clone was detected once. Original processing notes: Estimation of nucleated cell counts relied on the amplification of reference gene primers. Only in-frame clones appear in the TCRdb table, and some are missing; sequencing was by immunoSEQ multiplex PCR. For V, J and clone size, that table is used; D and trimming come from the DNA. The data show tens of thousands of clones, with approximately 86% seen just once and approximately 4.8% held by the top ten. The CDR3 has 15 amino acids. CDR1 MNHEY and CDR2 SVGAGI come from the germline V gene. Losses at the gene ends were 5 bases for V and 7 bases for J; bases not matched to a gene: 10.

The clonotype originates from a man aged 55 to 70 with acute or convalescent COVID-19. The chain uses TRBV6-5 and TRBJ2-1, with 8 bases that match TRBD1. Material for sequencing was peripheral blood. Here the CDR3 DNA reads TGTGCCAGCAGTCCCCGATGGACAGGGTTAAATGAGCAGTTCTTC. Its protein product is CASSPRWTGLNEQFF.